This TCR beta chain is from a study of cytomegalovirus exposure and HLA in healthy donors. Study-level points and caveats: Later on, a genetic analysis was performed. It linked a missense variant in DCLRE1C with V- and J-gene trimming of TCR beta.

The CDR3 has 16 amino acids. Concerning this clone: Antigen unknown.

This PCR relied on a set of 60 Vbeta primers and 13 Jbeta primers. The assay was immunoSEQ multiplex PCR, and TCRdb's table has in-frame clones only and misses some. There are 90,000 to 110,000 clones in the sample; 76% occur only once, and approximately 8.2% lies in the top ten. The chain joins TRBV21-1 to TRBJ1-2; no check of the table's D call, TRBD1, against the DNA was made. TRBV21-1 is assigned pseudogene status. The specimen was PBMCs. This sequence originates from a man in his forties or fifties in good health and CMV-seropositive. The CDR3 bases are TGTGCCAGCAGCAAAGATCGAACAGGATTAAGTTATGGCTACACCTTC. This translates into CASSKDRTGLSYGYTF.